This T cell receptor beta chain is drawn from a study of cytomegalovirus exposure and HLA in healthy donors (dated by TCRdb to about 2017). In terms of the full investigation: In an earlier analysis of around 540 of the donors, under 300 Gb of sequence data and 100 million or so unique TCR beta sequences from approximately 180 million T cells were reported. Of the roughly 390 genotyped donors, over 80% were placed in the genetic ancestry cluster associated with self-reported Caucasian donors. Donor age, sex, ethnicity and CMV serostatus were compiled alongside the repertoire data. In a later analysis, previously published TCR beta repertoires from some 640 donors were re-analyzed and high-resolution HLA genotyping was added so that TCR occurrence patterns could be studied. The number of typed donors differed by locus: 629-630 for A, B, C, DRB1 and DQB1; approximately 530 for DQA1; some 590 for DPA1; and some 430 for DPB1. About five DR-DQ haplotypes were treated as single units for association and clustering because of strong linkage in the cohort. Rather than using new phenotypic data, the later analysis identified candidate immune exposures from TCR beta sequences and from how often those sequences occurred across donors. Among about 390 genotyped donors of the cohort, an average of 235,054 unique TCR beta nucleotide sequences were sequenced per donor, around 20% of them non-productive. Every repertoire in the discovery cohort had been generated on one and the same sequencing platform. High-throughput TCR immunosequencing, statistical association of individual TCRs with disease status, and machine learning were combined to predict cytomegalovirus infection status. In an earlier analysis of a few hundred of the donors, high-throughput TCR beta sequencing was used to judge whether each TCR beta V gene segment behaved as functional or pseudogenic. A separate validation cohort of over a hundred different subjects was used in addition to the roughly 670-subject first cohort. Class I and class II HLA loci were covered by the typing at four-digit resolution. An early release covering over 500 HLA-typed donors comprised approximately 290 gigabases of sequencing data and around 86 million unique TCR sequences. The T cell repertoires of 666 subjects were profiled by immunosequencing and related to cytomegalovirus serostatus. The study aimed to test whether cataloging public T cell receptors could reveal signatures of past pathogen exposure. A later genetic analysis used genome-wide SNP genotypes for 398 of the 666 donors, treating that subset as a discovery cohort.

Concerning this clone itself: The antigen it binds to is not known. The record has no base qualities; no much larger clone is one base away.

Library prep was done by the immunoSEQ multiplex PCR assay. For the multiplex PCR, a mixture combining 60 forward primers for TCR Vbeta segments and 13 reverse primers for TCR Jbeta segments was used. Amplification of the CDR3 region of rearranged TCR beta genes was performed with a multiplex PCR assay on genomic DNA. The amplified TCR beta libraries were sequenced on the Illumina HiSeq System as 87-base-pair reads. On the authors' methods: A later analysis counted some 74 million unique TCR beta chains across the 666 repertoires, and some 11 million of these chains were shared by at least two donors. Raw reads were error-corrected and collapsed into unique sequences with a nearest-neighbor algorithm that merged closely related sequences to remove PCR and sequencing errors. Alignment of CDR3 sequences to IMGT reference sequences was used to assign V, D and J gene segments. For a sequence to be retained, a match of at least six nucleotides to both a V gene segment and a J gene segment was required. Rearrangements were called productive when the CDR3 lacked stop codons and stayed in frame with V and J; all others were non-productive. CDR3 was defined by IMGT convention, running from the second conserved V-encoded cysteine to the conserved J-encoded phenylalanine. In an earlier analysis of around 640 of the donors, sequences lacking an unambiguous match to a single V gene segment were excluded. In an earlier analysis of 587 of the donors, a V segment was called functional when productive rearrangements were above 56.7%, and segregating when the standard deviation between donors exceeded 5%. A statistical classification framework was built to diagnose cytomegalovirus status from the catalog of TCR beta chain sequences. V and J gene assignment, in a later analysis, came from comparing TCR nucleotide sequences with IMGT/GENE-DB human TR gene sequences. A later analysis assigned CDR3 sequences and most-parsimonious VDJ recombination scenarios with the TCRdist pipeline. In a later analysis, each TCR beta chain was defined by its CDR3 amino acid sequence together with its V-gene family, and reads without a unique V-gene family were excluded. As a way to deal with suspected cross-contamination and a sequencing artifact, a later analysis dropped under 600 nucleotide sequences that were highly shared and had low generation probability. For each public chain, a later analysis derived a clonal expansion index from normalized ranks of inferred template counts within each repertoire. Generation probabilities in a later analysis came from a VDJ recombination model fitted to out-of-frame rearrangements, and those results were checked against IGoR. A later analysis scored TCR-TCR, TCR-HLA and TCR-CMV co-occurrence with hypergeometric tests, applying a repertoire-size bias correction to TCR pairs. A later analysis estimated false discovery rates by permuting HLA or CMV assignments 20 times. In a later analysis, co-occurring TCRs were grouped using DBSCAN, and TCRdist sequence similarity was added for clustering within HLA-allele-positive subsets. For co-occurrence clustering, repertoires with fewer than 30,000 or more than 120,000 public chains were excluded, along with roughly 5 repertoires with anomalous nucleotide sharing. The immuneACCESS repertoire file appears here via TCRdb, limited to in-frame rearrangements. These files lack a portion of the clones; in checked studies, under half of the deficit traces to unresolved V genes, and the cause of the others is not known. V and J calls plus clone size are reproduced from that table; the DNA served to infer D and trimming. The sample includes roughly 200,000 clones, with 65% to 90% observed a single time. Less than 0.35% of the sample comes from the top ten.

The cysteine opens and the phenylalanine closes a CDR3 of 14 amino acids. CDR3 DNA only is kept here, 42 bases in frame from base 1. The germline V gene specifies SGHRS as CDR1 and YFSETQ as CDR2. V is pruned by 1 base and J by 1 base, leaving 1 base of the junction without a gene match. The investigation overall reported the following: Because HLA typing was unavailable for some donors at each locus, only the typed subset was used in association tests. Assigning TCR associations to individual alleles was difficult when HLA alleles, especially DR and DQ, strongly co-occurred. The classifier was reported to diagnose cytomegalovirus status with high specificity and sensitivity in both the original cohort and the validation cohort. An association between a missense DCLRE1C variant and V-gene and J-gene trimming of TCR beta chains was found in a later genetic analysis and replicated in an independent cohort. Because counts were too low, 15 to 20 rarely observed V segments, including chromosome 9 orphons, were left out of the earlier analysis of about 620 of the donors. A cluster of highly shared sequence variants was judged likely to represent a technical artifact of the sequencing pipeline. Linkage disequilibrium might explain the correlated functional status among segregating V segments, but an unknown experimental factor could not be ruled out. A later analysis found that HLA-associated TCR beta chains were more clonally expanded and had lower generation probabilities than equally common non-associated chains. It was suggested by the authors that the approach could potentially be generalized to other disease states and immunological phenotypes. The presence/absence analyses assumed that sequencing depth was roughly uniform across donors, and that assumption may not be true. In a later analysis, about 17,000 TCR beta sequences were associated with specific HLA alleles at a false discovery rate of 0.05. In an earlier analysis of roughly 560 of the donors, most TCR beta V segments were observed in productive rearrangements about 87% or about 30% of the time, broadly matching IMGT annotations. The cohort was sequenced for TCR beta chains only, and without alpha or paired-chain data the features that could be detected were limited. According to a later analysis, most CMV-associated TCR beta chains appeared to be HLA-restricted, and the HLA associations seemed to be driven largely by CMV exposure. For the cohort, immune exposure information was limited to CMV serostatus. Three of the identified cytomegalovirus-associated TCR beta chains were confirmed in vitro to be specific for cytomegalovirus antigens. According to a later analysis, TCR association rates differed among HLA loci, with DRB1 alleles showing the most associated TCRs and HLA-C alleles showing the fewest. While some public TCRs were present in many individuals, most TCR sequences turned up only very rarely across donors. A further reported finding was that TCR beta sequences accurately predicted the HLA-A and HLA-B alleles for most subjects in the first cohort. A later analysis reported that several top co-occurrence clusters appeared linked to parvovirus B19, influenza, CMV and Epstein-Barr virus. Compared with the approximately 720-donor mean, donors in an Asian-associated ancestry cluster had fewer N-insertions in productive TCRs, according to a later genetic analysis. Some IMGT-functional V segments, including TRBV6-2 and TRBV6-3, could not be told apart with the 87-base-pair reads, so those segments were excluded. The study gave a list of over 150 TCR beta chains associated with cytomegalovirus.

The cohort comprised more than 550 healthy bone marrow donors. All cohort members were sampled while nominally healthy, although unrecorded immune exposures were likely present. The donor was CMV seronegative and was included in the group of 352 seronegative cohort members. A peripheral blood sample was provided by each donor, and peripheral blood mononuclear cells were used for TCR beta sequencing. The Qiagen DNeasy Blood Extraction Kit was used to extract genomic DNA from the blood cell samples. Sequencing was performed on PBMCs. Rearrangement joined TRBV5-1 to TRBJ2-5, with TRBD2 identical over 7 junction bases. The source is a woman in her thirties in good health and CMV-seronegative. The nucleotide sequence is TGCGCCAGCAGCTTGCGGACTAGCCAAGAGACCCAGTACTTC. This codes for CASSLRTSQETQYF.